Below are 27 T cell receptor beta chains sequenced from a single sample in a study of shared clonotypes between healthy human individuals. Here immunoSEQ multiplex PCR was the method, and the copy in TCRdb shows in-frame clones only, minus some. This repertoire shows fewer than 3 million clones, around 92% found once; its top ten account for 0.37%. The sequencing input was naive CD4+ T cells from PBMCs. Subset indicated: CD45RA+ positively selected. The receptors here all came from a man in his late teens or twenties in good health. Some clones in this sample may be carry-over from other donors' samples.

This rearrangement joins TRBV2 to TRBJ2-2; either TRBD1 or TRBD2 may supply D (6 bases each). Germline V gives CDR1 SNHLY, CDR2 FYNNEI. The CDR3 spans 16 residues. Trimming removed 2 bases at V and 7 bases at J, with 17 bases between. CDR3 loop: CASSEYFGGGSGELFF. The CDR3 DNA reads TGTGCCAGCAGTGAATATTTCGGAGGGGGTAGCGGGGAGCTGTTTTTT.

The gene calls are TRBV4-3 and TRBJ1-4, with TRBD1 identical over 7 bases. V lost 4 bases, J lost 7 bases, and 15 bases stayed unmatched. Germline V gene lookup returns CDR1 LGHNA and CDR2 YSLEER. CDR3 length equals 17 residues. The DNA for the CDR3 is TGCGCCAGCAGCCCCTACGTTATACAGGGGTTGGGTGAAAAACTGTTTTTT. This translates into CASSPYVIQGLGEKLFF.

The V and J genes are TRBV29-1 and TRBJ2-7; perhaps TRBD1 as D (6 bases). The CDR3 loop spans 14 amino acids. CDR1 and CDR2 (germline): SQVTM, ANQGSEA. The V end lost 4 bases, the J end lost 0 bases, and 13 bases lay between the germline ends. The CDR3 bases are TGCAGCGTTGGGGGGCGTCCTTTCTCCTACGAGCAGTACTTC. Translating gives CSVGGRPFSYEQYF.

The chain couples TRBV7-9 to TRBJ2-5; D is unclear. CDR1 and CDR2 (germline): SEHNR, FQNEAQ (reference sequence). V was trimmed by 2 bases and J by 5 bases, leaving 9 bases between them. The CDR3 totals 13 residues. The CDR3 DNA sequence: TGTGCCAGCAGCTTATCGGCAGCCGAGACCCAGTACTTC. Translating it yields CASSLSAAETQYF.

The chain uses TRBV9 and TRBJ2-1, with 10 nucleotides matching TRBD2. The CDR3 length is 16 residues. V trimming: 0 bases; J trimming: 12 bases; junction bases outside the gene matches: 12. Germline V lookup: CDR1 SGDLS, CDR2 YYNGEE. The CDR3 is CASSVDPLAGAYGQFF. For the CDR3, the DNA is TGTGCCAGCAGCGTAGATCCCCTAGCGGGAGCATACGGGCAGTTCTTC.

This chain links TRBV6-5 with TRBJ2-5; D is possibly TRBD1 (5 bases). The DNA end favors TRBJ2-7, so the J call may be wrong. CDR3 size: 12 residues. In germline, CDR1 is MNHEY, CDR2 SVGAGI. CDR3: CASRHRTSEQYF. CDR3 sequence (DNA): TGTGCCAGCAGGCACCGGACAAGCGAGCAGTACTTC.

This clone was observed a single time. The chain carries TRBV5-4 and TRBJ2-3, with 7 positions matching TRBD1. In germline, CDR1 is SGHNT, CDR2 YYREEE (reference sequence). The CDR3 extends over 13 amino acids. V gave up 5 bases and J gave up 4 bases; unmatched junction bases: 4. DNA for the CDR3: TGTGCCAGCAGGAGACAGGGTTCAGATACGCAGTATTTT. Encoded protein: CASRRQGSDTQYF. The full variable domain, with the rest looked up from reference TRBV5-4 and TRBJ2-3, is ETGVTQSPTHLIKTRGQQVTLRCSSQSGHNTVSWYQQALGQGPQFIFQYYREEENGRGNFPPRFSGLQFPNYSSELNVNALELDDSALYLCASRRQGSDTQYFGPGTRLTVL.

The rearrangement uses TRBV2 and TRBJ2-5; D may be TRBD1 or TRBD2 (6 bases each). The CDR3 is 15 amino acids. The germline V gene encodes CDR1 SNHLY and CDR2 FYNNEI. Trimming shortened V by 2 bases and J by 1 base, and 11 bases separated the two germline ends. CDR3 region: CASSERGDFQETQYF. In nucleotides, the CDR3 is TGTGCCAGCAGTGAAAGGGGGGACTTCCAAGAGACCCAGTACTTC.

The table lists this clone with a few counts. V is TRBV10-1 and J is TRBJ1-5; D is undetermined. V lost 11 bases and J 0 bases, leaving 11 bases between the germline ends. The length of the CDR3 is 13 residues. The germline CDR1 and CDR2 sequences are WNHNN and SYGVQD (reference sequence). CDR3 in amino acids: CAGGQFSNQPQHF. CDR3 sequence (DNA): TGCGCCGGCGGGCAATTTAGCAATCAGCCCCAGCATTTT.

CDR3 sequence (DNA): TGTGCCAGCAGCGTCCGTGGGACCCAGTACTTC. Translation: CASSVRGTQYF. The chain recombines TRBV7-8 with TRBJ2-5; D gene unclear. The CDR3 is made up of 11 amino acids. Deletions cut 5 bases from V and 7 bases from J, with 8 bases between. CDR1 and CDR2 from the germline V gene are SGHVS and FQNEAQ. Combining the CDR3 with reference TRBV7-8 and TRBJ2-5 gives the whole variable domain GAGVSQSPRYKVAKRGQDVALRCDPISGHVSLFWYQQALGQGPEFLTYFQNEAQLDKSGLPSDRFFAERPEGSVSTLKIQRTQQEDSAVYLCASSVRGTQYFGPGTRLLVL.

This chain connects TRBV28 to TRBJ1-3, with D perhaps TRBD1 (5 bases). The CDR3 contains 14 residues. Germline values: CDR1 MDHEN, CDR2 SYDVKM. V was clipped by 11 bases and J by 4 bases, with 18 bases between them. The CDR3 loop reads CAARGWEKGNTIYF. DNA for the CDR3: TGTGCCGCTCGGGGGTGGGAGAAGGGAAACACCATATATTTT.

J is TRBJ2-5 and V is TRBV5-6, with D tentatively TRBD1 or TRBD2 (5 bases each). The end of the DNA aligns better with TRBJ2-7, so the J call may be wrong. This CDR3 contains 13 residues. Germline V gene data show CDR1 as SGHDT and CDR2 as YYEEEE. Here the CDR3 reads CASSVRGRYEQYF. In DNA form, the CDR3 reads TGTGCCAGCAGCGTGAGGGGCCGATACGAGCAGTACTTC.

The chain couples TRBV2 to TRBJ2-2, with D perhaps matching TRBD2 (5 bases). The CDR3 length is 12 residues. Germline CDR1 and CDR2: SNHLY and FYNNEI. Trimming took 9 bases from V and 4 from J, leaving 9 bases between them. The CDR3 here is CARTLATGELFF. Here the CDR3 DNA reads TGTGCCAGGACCCTAGCCACCGGGGAGCTGTTTTTT.

The V call is TRBV15, the J call TRBJ1-1; maybe TRBD1 (5 bases). From germline, CDR1 is LNHNV and CDR2 YYDKDF (reference sequence). The CDR3 is made up of 12 amino acids. The germline V and J ends were trimmed by 2 bases and 10 bases, with 11 bases remaining between them. CDR3 sequence (DNA): TGTGCCACCAGCAGAATGGGACTCGGAGCTTTCTTT. Its protein is CATSRMGLGAFF.

The CDR3 nucleotides are TGTGCCAGCAGTTCTGCAGGGTTAGGAGATGAAAAACTGTTTTTT. Protein sequence: CASSSAGLGDEKLFF. The rearrangement links TRBV28 to TRBJ1-4, with D possibly being TRBD1 (5 bases). CDR1 MDHEN and CDR2 SYDVKM come from the germline V gene. The CDR3 has 15 amino acids. V was trimmed by 4 bases and J by 6 bases, leaving 15 bases between them.

The gene calls are TRBV18 and TRBJ1-4; D uncertain. Germline lookup yields CDR1 KGHSH and CDR2 LQKENI. Trimming pared 5 bases from V and 0 bases from J, leaving 10 bases between. The CDR3 consists of 15 residues. This chain's CDR3 is CASSRRAATNEKLFF. For the CDR3, the DNA is TGTGCCAGCTCAAGGCGGGCAGCAACTAATGAAAAACTGTTTTTT.

This chain links TRBV5-1 with TRBJ2-7, with 12 bases fitting TRBD2. The V segment lost 1 base and the J segment 7 bases; nucleotides outside the gene matches: 6. Germline CDR1 reads SGHRS; CDR2 reads YFSETQ. This CDR3 contains 15 residues. This CDR3 reads CASSLKTSGSGEQYF. The CDR3 bases are TGCGCCAGCAGCTTGAAGACTAGCGGGAGTGGGGAGCAGTACTTC.

V usage is TRBV11-2 and J usage is TRBJ2-5, with D maybe TRBD2 (6 bases). Between the trimmed V and J ends, which lost 1 base and 4 bases, there was a span of 13 bases. Germline V gene sequence: CDR1 SGHAT, CDR2 FQNNGV. This CDR3 comprises 15 residues. The CDR3 region has the DNA TGTGCCAGCAGCTTAGGAGGCGGGAACCCAGAGACCCAGTACTTC. It encodes CASSLGGGNPETQYF.

V and J are TRBV2 and TRBJ2-5, with unresolved D. Germline V gene lookup returns CDR1 SNHLY and CDR2 FYNNEI. V shed 6 bases and J shed 5 bases, with 4 bases lying between them. CDR3 length equals 10 residues. CDR3 sequence reads: CASRFETQYF. The CDR3 nucleotides are TGTGCCAGCAGATTTGAGACCCAGTACTTC.

The V and J genes are TRBV5-8 and TRBJ2-7; 8 bases align to TRBD2. The CDR3 is 15 residues long. CDR1 SGHTS and CDR2 YDEGEE come from the germline V gene. The ends lost 8 bases at V and 2 bases at J; junction bases unmatched: 12. The CDR3 region has the DNA TGTGCCAGTGAAAAGGCGTGGCGGGGGGCCTACGAGCAGTACTTC. This gives the protein CASEKAWRGAYEQYF.

This chain links TRBV2 with TRBJ2-3; no clear D. Per the germline V gene, CDR1 is SNHLY and CDR2 is FYNNEI. V gave up 2 bases and J gave up 1 base, with 7 bases separating them. This CDR3 is 14 amino acids long. Here the CDR3 DNA reads TGTGCCAGCAGTGAAAGTCTAGGCACAGATACGCAGTATTTT. It codes for CASSESLGTDTQYF.

The chain uses TRBV5-4 and TRBJ2-3; 8 bases fit TRBD2. The CDR3 runs 16 residues. Germline V gene sequence: CDR1 SGHNT, CDR2 YYREEE (reference sequence). The V segment lost 2 bases and the J segment 0 bases; nucleotides outside the gene matches: 5. CDR3 loop: CASSFISGASTDTQYF. Written as DNA, the CDR3 is TGTGCCAGCAGCTTCATTAGCGGGGCGAGCACAGATACGCAGTATTTT.

In its sample, this clone was seen a few times. The chain has TRBV5-4 and TRBJ2-7; TRBD2 matches at 8 bases. The CDR3 consists of 15 residues. V was clipped by 4 bases and J by 3 bases; unmatched bases: 9. From germline, CDR1 is SGHNT and CDR2 YYREEE (reference sequence). DNA for the CDR3: TGTGCCAGCAGCGTCGCAGGACTAGCTCTCTACGAGCAGTACTTC. It codes for CASSVAGLALYEQYF.

The J gene is TRBJ1-1, the V gene TRBV28, with D unclear. Germline CDR1 reads MDHEN; CDR2 reads SYDVKM. Trimming stripped 4 bases from V and 2 bases from J, with 8 bases between. This CDR3 has 13 amino acids. The CDR3 loop reads CASSSQTNTEAFF. The CDR3 nucleotides read TGTGCCAGCAGTTCACAGACAAACACTGAAGCTTTCTTT.

In the case of this clone: Other nucleotide sequences in the sample specify the same CDR3. The CDR3 is CASSTTGQGAYEQYF. CDR3 coding DNA: TGTGCCAGCAGCACTACGGGACAGGGGGCCTACGAGCAGTACTTC. The chain has TRBV28 and TRBJ2-7, with 11 positions matching TRBD1. V gave up 6 bases and J gave up 2 bases; unmatched junction bases: 6. The CDR3 contains 15 residues. CDR1 and CDR2 (germline): MDHEN, SYDVKM.

A single count supports this clone. The chain is built from TRBV7-9 and TRBJ2-1; D is uncertain. The CDR3 totals 15 residues. The germline V and J ends were trimmed by 1 base and 0 bases, with 7 bases remaining between them. The germline CDR1 and CDR2 sequences are SEHNR and FQNEAQ (reference sequence). Here the CDR3 DNA reads TGTGCCAGCAGCTTAGGCAAGACCTCCTACAATGAGCAGTTCTTC. It yields the protein CASSLGKTSYNEQFF.

J is TRBJ2-3 and V is TRBV28, with 11 bases lining up with TRBD2. The V and J ends lost 6 bases and 3 bases, in that order; junction bases with no gene match: 2. The germline V gene has CDR1 MDHEN and CDR2 SYDVKM. The CDR3 consists of 14 residues. CDR3 sequence reads: CASRGTSGTDTQYF. The CDR3 DNA follows: TGTGCCAGCAGGGGGACTAGCGGAACAGATACGCAGTATTTT.